Shown below are 22 T cell receptor beta chains from a single sample sequenced in a study of T-cell reconstitution after alpha-beta-depleted transplantation in children. Unique molecular identifiers were incorporated when the TCRbeta library was constructed. TCRdb independently ran MiXCR on the PCR reads; one entry per CDR3 protein. The sample shows 640,000 or so distinct CDR3 sequences, roughly 15% of them seen only once. This material consisted of PBMCs from the stem cell graft donor, taken from the stem cell graft. The receptors were sampled from a human donor who donated a stem cell graft to a child with acute myeloid leukemia.

There are many counts of this clonotype. The chain combines TRBV12-3 or TRBV12-4 with TRBJ1-2, with D unresolved. The V end lost 2 bases, the J end lost 0 bases, and 10 bases lay between the germline ends. The CDR3 covers 15 residues. CDR3: CASSLSWATNYGYTF. CDR3 in DNA: TGTGCCAGCAGTTTAAGTTGGGCGACTAACTATGGCTACACCTTC.

This clonotype has a handful of counts. The V call is TRBV7-2, the J call TRBJ1-1; no definite D call. Germline CDR1 and CDR2: SGHTA and FQGNSA. The V end lost 3 bases, the J end lost 5 bases, and 16 bases lay between the germline ends. This CDR3 has 15 residues. In DNA, the CDR3 is TGTGCCAGCAGCTTGATAGGTTCTAGGTGGACTGAAGCTTTCTTT. Its protein is CASSLIGSRWTEAFF.

In its sample, this clonotype was seen many times. V gene TRBV4-3 combines with J gene TRBJ2-5; D gene unclear. Per the germline V gene, CDR1 is LGHNA and CDR2 is YSLEER. CDR3 length equals 14 residues. With 0 bases removed from V and 4 bases from J, the gap between germline ends came to 9 bases. CDR3 coding DNA: TGCGCCAGCAGCCAAGAATGGCCAGGAGAGACCCAGTACTTC. It translates to CASSQEWPGETQYF.

Ten or more counts support this clonotype. The chain links TRBV20-1 to TRBJ1-2; D not resolved. Looked up from germline, CDR1 is DFQATT and CDR2 is SNEGSKA (reference sequence). Trimming left V 1 base short and J 4 bases short, with 16 bases between. There are 15 residues in the CDR3. The CDR3 DNA sequence: TGCAGTGCTAGAGGAGAGGGTACGGGTCTCTATGGCTACACCTTC. Translated, it gives CSARGEGTGLYGYTF.

The sample holds a few counts of this clonotype. The genes are TRBV10-3 and TRBJ2-3, with 9 bases identical to TRBD2. Germline V lookup: CDR1 ENHRY, CDR2 SYGVKD. V was pared by 8 bases and J by 2 bases, with 8 bases of the junction left unmatched. The CDR3 contains 15 residues. The CDR3, as DNA: TGTGCCATCGCAGCGTTAGCGGGGGCCACAGATACGCAGTATTTT. Amino acid sequence: CAIAALAGATDTQYF.

There are many counts of this clonotype. The chain joins TRBV20-1 to TRBJ1-2; D unclear. There are 10 residues in the CDR3. Germline lookup yields CDR1 DFQATT and CDR2 SNEGSKA (reference sequence). Trimming pared 3 bases from V and 5 bases from J, leaving 4 bases between. CDR3 DNA: TGCAGTGCTAGGCTATATGGCTACACCTTC. Translated: CSARLYGYTF.

The V gene is TRBV6-2 or TRBV6-3, the J gene TRBJ2-7; 8 bases are shared with TRBD1. This CDR3 has 15 amino acids. Germline assignment: CDR1 MNHEY and CDR2 SVGEGT. V dropped 8 bases and J dropped 3; count of bases not matched to a gene: 12. The CDR3 DNA reads TGTGCCAGCGGGTCGACAGGGGTTCAACTCTACGAGCAGTACTTC. Translation: CASGSTGVQLYEQYF.

This clonotype was observed many times. The chain carries TRBV20-1 and TRBJ1-2; the match to TRBD1 covers 8 bases. The CDR3 is 13 amino acids. Germline assignment: CDR1 DFQATT and CDR2 SNEGSKA (reference sequence). CDR3 bases: TGCAGCGGACAGGGTACCGCTAACTATGGCTACACCTTC. As protein: CSGQGTANYGYTF.

This chain connects TRBV12-3 or TRBV12-4 to TRBJ2-5, with D unclear. Trimming took 6 bases from V and 4 from J, leaving 9 bases between them. The CDR3 extends over 12 amino acids. The CDR3 DNA reads TGTGCCAGCAGACCAGACCGAGAGACCCAGTACTTC. This translates into CASRPDRETQYF.

This clonotype was seen at least ten times. The chain is built from TRBV20-1 and TRBJ2-7, with D unclear. The germline gives CDR1 DFQATT, CDR2 SNEGSKA (reference sequence). CDR3 length equals 11 residues. Trimming pared 5 bases from V and 2 bases from J, leaving 7 bases between. The DNA of the CDR3 is TGCAGTGCTGTCGATGCCTACGAGCAGTACTTC. Translation gives CSAVDAYEQYF.

This clonotype came up a few times. The chain is built from TRBV6-2 or TRBV6-3 and TRBJ1-1; D is possibly TRBD1 (5 bases). This CDR3 is built from 14 residues. The V end lost 0 bases, the J end lost 7 bases, and 12 bases lay between the germline ends. Germline V gene lookup returns CDR1 MNHEY and CDR2 SVGEGT. DNA of the CDR3: TGTGCCAGCAGTTACTCGATCAGGGTGGGTGAAGCTTTCTTT. This translates into CASSYSIRVGEAFF.

This clonotype turned up a few times. The V gene is TRBV6-1, the J gene TRBJ2-2; 11 bases are shared with TRBD1. The CDR3 is 17 residues long. The germline V gene encodes CDR1 MNHNS and CDR2 SASEGT. The trim removed 5 bases at V and 4 bases at J, leaving 9 bases unmatched. In DNA form, the CDR3 reads TGTGCCAGCAGTCGCCCCCCGGGACAGGGGGTCACCGGGGAGCTGTTTTTT. It specifies CASSRPPGQGVTGELFF.

The chain has TRBV7-9 and TRBJ1-6; 8 bases are a match to TRBD1. The V and J ends lost 5 bases and 8 bases, in that order; junction bases with no gene match: 5. This CDR3 is 14 amino acids long. Germline V gene sequence: CDR1 SEHNR, CDR2 FQNEAQ (reference sequence). CDR3 nucleotide sequence: TGTGCCAGCAGCCTAGGCAGGGGGCATTCACCCCTCCACTTT. Translation gives CASSLGRGHSPLHF.

This clonotype was picked up many times. J is TRBJ2-1 and V is TRBV29-1; no firm D call. Trimming removed 6 bases from V and 2 bases from J, with 11 bases in between. The CDR3 runs 13 residues. CDR1 is SQVTM and CDR2 is ANQGSEA in the germline V gene. This chain's CDR3 is CSVGRYPYNEQFF. In DNA form, the CDR3 reads TGCAGCGTCGGACGGTACCCCTACAATGAGCAGTTCTTC.

V is TRBV5-1 and J is TRBJ2-5, with 8 nucleotides matching TRBD1. The length of the CDR3 is 14 residues. V trimming: 0 bases; J trimming: 5 bases; junction bases outside the gene matches: 3. Germline V gene data show CDR1 as SGHRS and CDR2 as YFSETQ. The CDR3 protein is CASSLERQGETQYF. In nucleotides, the CDR3 is TGCGCCAGCAGCTTGGAGAGACAGGGGGAGACCCAGTACTTC.

The V and J genes are TRBV7-2 and TRBJ2-1; D may be TRBD1 (6 bases). Trimming took 6 bases from V and 12 from J, leaving 15 bases between them. Germline CDR1 SGHTA, CDR2 FQGNSA. CDR3 length equals 12 residues. Here the CDR3 reads CASSPGSRGQFF. The CDR3 nucleotides read TGTGCCAGCAGTCCAGGGTCCAGGGGGCAGTTCTTC. Together with reference TRBV7-2 and TRBJ2-1, the CDR3 gives the full variable domain: GAGVSQSPSNKVTEKGKDVELRCDPISGHTALYWYRQSLGQGLEFLIYFQGNSAPDKSGLPSDRFSAERTGGSVSTLTIQRTQQEDSAVYLCASSPGSRGQFFGPGTRLTVL.

Concerning this clonotype itself: A clone one base away is much larger, so this may be a read error. The CDR3 loop is CSASSLAGGRRNEQFF. The CDR3 bases are TGCAGTGCTAGCTCGCTAGCGGGGGGGCGTCGCAATGAGCAGTTCTTC. The V gene is TRBV20-1, the J gene TRBJ2-1; 12 bases fit TRBD2. The CDR3 loop spans 16 amino acids. V gave up 3 bases and J gave up 6 bases; unmatched junction bases: 9. The germline CDR1 and CDR2 sequences are DFQATT and SNEGSKA (reference sequence).

This clonotype was counted between two and nine times. The rearrangement joins TRBV7-2 to TRBJ1-2; 10 nucleotides line up with TRBD1. The CDR3 extends over 14 amino acids. J was trimmed by 6 bases and V by 3 bases; bases with no gene match: 4. Germline V gene data show CDR1 as SGHTA and CDR2 as FQGNSA. CDR3 sequence (DNA): TGTGCCAGCAGCTTCGGCGGGACAGGGGATGGCTACACCTTC. It specifies CASSFGGTGDGYTF.

There are a few counts of this clonotype. This CDR3 reads CATATRPYNEQFF. The CDR3, as DNA: TGTGCCACCGCAACGAGGCCTTACAATGAGCAGTTCTTC. The chain is built from TRBV15 and TRBJ2-1; unclear D gene. CDR1 and CDR2 from the germline V gene are LNHNV and YYDKDF (reference sequence). The CDR3 consists of 13 residues. V dropped 8 bases and J dropped 4 bases, with 12 bases sitting between them.

This clonotype was observed once. A junction boundary mismatches the germline segment, possibly from a read error. The rearrangement links TRBV4-2 to TRBJ1-2; TRBD1 is a possible D gene (6 bases). The germline V gene encodes CDR1 LGHNA and CDR2 YNFKEQ. The CDR3 consists of 13 residues. CDR3 amino acids: CASSHQGKAGYNF. CDR3 nucleotides: TGTGCCAGCAGCCACCAGGGGAAGGCTGGCTACAACTTC.

This clonotype appeared a few times. The genes are TRBV5-1 and TRBJ2-2; TRBD2 agrees at 7 bases. With V trimmed by 4 bases and J by 4 bases, 4 bases remained unmatched. CDR3 size: 14 residues. CDR1 is SGHRS and CDR2 is YFSETQ in the germline V gene. CDR3 residues: CASSLPGGTGELFF. Written as DNA, the CDR3 is TGCGCCAGCAGCCTACCGGGGGGCACCGGGGAGCTGTTTTTT. The full variable domain, rest sourced from reference TRBV5-1 and TRBJ2-2, is KAGVTQTPRYLIKTRGQQVTLSCSPISGHRSVSWYQQTPGQGLQFLFEYFSETQRNKGNFPGRFSGRQFSNSRSEMNVSTLELGDSALYLCASSLPGGTGELFFGEGSRLTVL.

The rearrangement links TRBV20-1 to TRBJ1-6; TRBD1 is a possible D gene (5 bases). The CDR3 extends over 17 amino acids. CDR1 is DFQATT and CDR2 is SNEGSKA in the germline V gene (reference sequence). Trimming left V 3 bases short and J 7 bases short, with 22 bases between. CDR3 region: CSARSGIGGSVNSPLHF. In DNA form, the CDR3 reads TGCAGTGCTAGGAGTGGGATTGGGGGGTCCGTGAATTCACCCCTCCACTTT.